This T cell receptor beta chain was identified in a study of T cells after yellow fever vaccination. Only a few counts were recorded for this clonotype. TCRdb re-analysed the 5' RACE reads in MiXCR, keeping a single row per CDR3 protein. The sample carries a few hundred thousand distinct CDR3 sequences, over 10% recorded once. The material sequenced was CD4+ T cells sorted from PBMCs, taken 45 days after the yellow fever booster vaccination. The sequence was obtained from a man aged 25 to 45 who received the YFV17D yellow fever vaccine.

The CDR3 here is CASSSGTSGRAREQYF. DNA of the CDR3: TGTGCCAGCAGCTCCGGGACTAGCGGGAGGGCCCGTGAGCAGTACTTC. The chain employs TRBV14 and TRBJ2-7, with 16 bases that match TRBD2. V was pared by 5 bases and J by 7 bases, with 8 bases of the junction left unmatched. The CDR3 is made up of 16 amino acids. CDR1 and CDR2 from the germline V gene are SGHDN and FVKESK.